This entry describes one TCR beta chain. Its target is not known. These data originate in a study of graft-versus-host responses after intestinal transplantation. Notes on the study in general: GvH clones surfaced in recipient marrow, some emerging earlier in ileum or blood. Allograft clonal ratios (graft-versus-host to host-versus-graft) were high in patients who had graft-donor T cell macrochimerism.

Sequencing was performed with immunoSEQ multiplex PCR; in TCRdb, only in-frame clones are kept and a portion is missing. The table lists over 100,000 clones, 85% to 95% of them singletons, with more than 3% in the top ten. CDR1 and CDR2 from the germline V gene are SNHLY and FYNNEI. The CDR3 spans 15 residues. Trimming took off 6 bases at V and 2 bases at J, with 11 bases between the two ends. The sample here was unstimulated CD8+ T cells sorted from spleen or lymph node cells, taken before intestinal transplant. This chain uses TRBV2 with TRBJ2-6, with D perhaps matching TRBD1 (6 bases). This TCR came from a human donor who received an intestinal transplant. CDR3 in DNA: TGTGCCAGCAGGGCAGGGGAAGCTGGGGCCAACGTCCTGACTTTC. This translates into CASRAGEAGANVLTF.